A single T cell receptor beta chain is shown here with its context. These data come from a study of control samples from healthy donors and cancer patients. TCRdb's table, derived via immunoSEQ multiplex PCR, lists solely in-frame clones and lacks some. The sample consists of roughly 41,000 clones, around 94% of them appearing once. This clonotype originated in a man in his sixties in good health. Sequences were obtained from blood.

CDR3 coding DNA: TGTGCCAGCAGCCCGGGACTAGCGGGAGAGCAGTACTTC. Protein product: CASSPGLAGEQYF. V is TRBV14 and J is TRBJ2-7, with 13 bases aligning to TRBD2. The CDR3 spans 13 residues. The trim removed 4 bases at V and 7 bases at J, leaving 1 base unmatched. Germline V CDR1 and CDR2: SGHDN, FVKESK.